The TCR beta chain described here comes from a study of spatial heterogeneity in lung cancer. Each TCR cDNA molecule carried a unique molecular identifier. Via MiXCR, TCRdb re-called the 5' RACE reads, giving one row per CDR3 protein. In the table there are about 92,000 distinct CDR3 sequences, roughly 12% of which are singletons. Regarding time point: sample taken at primary tumor resection. The donor group consisted of 55 to 85 patients who had untreated, early-stage non-small cell lung cancer. Unsorted whole RNA samples from tumor, nontumor lung or frozen PBMC were sequenced. This clonotype occurred many times. The source material was PBMCs, sampled at surgery. The origin of this receptor is a male donor with early-stage non-small cell lung cancer.

CDR3 nucleotide sequence: TGCAGCGTTGGAAGTGGTCTTAACTATGGCTACACCTTC. It is translated as CSVGSGLNYGYTF. This chain connects TRBV29-1 to TRBJ1-2; D gene ambiguous. V was cut by 4 bases and J by 1 base, with 10 bases left in between. Germline loops: CDR1 SQVTM, CDR2 ANQGSEA. This CDR3 region has 13 residues.